The clone carrying this T cell receptor beta chain is a singleton in its sample. V was trimmed by 2 bases and J by 0 bases, leaving 13 bases between them. The CDR3 extends over 17 amino acids. In germline, CDR1 is LGHDT, CDR2 YNNKEL (reference sequence). As processed by the authors: Estimation of nucleated cell counts relied on the amplification of reference gene primers. Generated by immunoSEQ multiplex PCR, the TCRdb table keeps only in-frame clones and is missing some. The V and J calls and the clone size are those of that table, but D and trimming were determined from the DNA. This table holds around 150,000 clones, about 85% found once. This record belongs to a study of blood T cell repertoires in COVID-19. Overall study context: Samples came from the United States, Italy and Spain, spanning acute and convalescent COVID-19.

The chain joins TRBV3-1 (or the pseudogene TRBV3-2) to TRBJ1-4; D is uncertain. The sequencing sample was made of peripheral blood. The sequence was collected from a man aged 40-55 years with acute or convalescent COVID-19. This chain's CDR3 is CASSQSTETATNEKLFF. The CDR3 DNA sequence: TGTGCCAGCAGCCAAAGCACGGAGACTGCAACTAATGAAAAACTGTTTTTT.